The present entry profiles one TCR beta chain with its context. Its antigen is unidentified. MiXCR, applied by TCRdb to the RT-PCR reads, yields one record per CDR3 protein. The data hold about 500,000 distinct CDR3 sequences, with about an eighth observed a single time. This specimen belongs to a study of response to subunit inactivated influenza vaccine. General study findings and limits: Authors suggested seasonal influenza vaccinations each recruit few new T cells.

This TCR was sampled from a man between 50 and 59 years old who received an inactivated influenza vaccine. The material sequenced was PBMCs from blood, taken 40 to 50 days after vaccination.

The chain's CDR3 is CSARAPTDNEQFF. The CDR3 region has the DNA TGCAGTGCTAGGGCCCCGACGGACAATGAGCAGTTCTTC. This rearrangement joins TRBV20-1 to TRBJ2-1; no definite D call. The CDR3 spans 13 residues. Germline CDR1 reads DFQATT; CDR2 reads SNEGSKA (reference sequence). Trimming cost V 3 bases and J 5 bases, with 11 bases left between them.